Following are 24 T cell receptor beta chains from one sample sequenced in a study of response to subunit inactivated influenza vaccine. TCRdb re-analysed the RT-PCR reads in MiXCR, keeping a single row per CDR3 protein. The sample holds around 600,000 distinct CDR3 sequences, 11% seen once. These sequences were also reported in another study, on T cells expressing NK-cell markers. That source notes: UMI-tagged 5'RACE template switching yielded the TCR beta cDNA.

Sequences were derived from PBMCs from blood, sampled on the day of vaccination. All receptors come from a man aged 45-60 years who received an inactivated influenza vaccine.

This clonotype was seen only a few times. The chain employs TRBV20-1 and TRBJ2-7; D is uncertain. The CDR3 is 13 amino acids. The V gene lost 6 bases and the J gene lost 4 bases, with 16 bases spanning the gap. The germline CDR1 and CDR2 sequences are DFQATT and SNEGSKA (reference sequence). CDR3 bases: TGCAGTGCCAGACCGGTTATCAATTACGAGCAGTACTTC. Its protein product is CSARPVINYEQYF.

This clonotype was counted many times. The chain is built from TRBV20-1 and TRBJ2-3, with TRBD1 identical over 7 bases. V gave up 5 bases and J gave up 4 bases; unmatched junction bases: 9. The CDR3 loop spans 14 amino acids. Germline CDR1 reads DFQATT; CDR2 reads SNEGSKA (reference sequence). The CDR3 DNA is TGCAGTGCTCGTCGAGGGGGCGGCGCAGATACGCAGTATTTT. It translates to CSARRGGGADTQYF.

J is TRBJ2-1 and V is TRBV20-1, with D perhaps matching TRBD2 (5 bases). CDR1 and CDR2 (germline): DFQATT, SNEGSKA (reference sequence). The ends were cut back, 5 bases at V and 12 bases at J, with 23 bases in the middle. The CDR3 has 14 residues. The CDR3 DNA reads as TGCAGTGCTGGACGGATGAGGAGCGGAAAGGGGCAGTTCTTC. As protein: CSAGRMRSGKGQFF.

This clonotype was counted many times. V gene TRBV20-1 combines with J gene TRBJ1-1; weak D call: TRBD1 (6 bases). Trimming pared 5 bases from V and 11 bases from J, leaving 21 bases between. The germline gives CDR1 DFQATT, CDR2 SNEGSKA (reference sequence). There are 13 residues in the CDR3. Written as DNA, the CDR3 is TGCAGTGCTGTTAGGGGGGGGGGCGTCGCGGCTTTCTTT. This sequence encodes CSAVRGGGVAAFF.

The V and J genes are TRBV12-3 or TRBV12-4 and TRBJ2-1; 11 positions match TRBD2. The junction had 11 bases not matched to a gene; V was cut back by 6 bases and J by 1 base. The CDR3 sequence is 18 residues long. CDR3: CASRPTSGNFRSYNEQFF. The CDR3 bases are TGTGCCAGCAGGCCGACTAGCGGGAATTTTAGATCCTACAATGAGCAGTTCTTC.

This clonotype was counted between two and nine times. V gene TRBV5-4 combines with J gene TRBJ2-7, with a tentative D call TRBD1 (6 bases). CDR1 and CDR2 from the germline V gene are SGHNT and YYREEE (reference sequence). There are 16 residues in the CDR3. V lost 0 bases to trimming and J lost 2 bases, with 15 bases between them. CDR3 bases: TGTGCCAGCAGCTTGGAAGGGGGATACCTTGCCTACGAGCAGTACTTC. The encoded protein is CASSLEGGYLAYEQYF.

The rearrangement links TRBV5-1 to TRBJ2-5; TRBD1 aligns across 9 bases. The CDR3 totals 14 residues. Germline lookup yields CDR1 SGHRS and CDR2 YFSETQ. V lost 0 bases and J lost 5; bases outside the gene matches: 2. CDR3 residues: CASSLETGGETQYF. The CDR3 region has the DNA TGCGCCAGCAGCTTGGAGACAGGGGGGGAGACCCAGTACTTC.

This clonotype was observed a few times. The J gene is TRBJ2-1, the V gene TRBV11-1; TRBD2 matches at 16 bases. The CDR3 loop spans 16 amino acids. V shed 5 bases, J shed 9 bases, and the junction held 7 bases outside the gene matches. In germline, CDR1 is SGHAT, CDR2 FQDESV (reference sequence). CDR3 in DNA: TGTGCCAGCAGCATGGGACTAGCGGGAGGGCCCGGTGAGCAGTTCTTC. This translates into CASSMGLAGGPGEQFF.

This chain uses TRBV5-1 with TRBJ2-7, with TRBD2 identical over 8 bases. Germline V gene lookup returns CDR1 SGHRS and CDR2 YFSETQ. The CDR3 has 16 residues. V lost 2 bases and J lost 1; bases outside the gene matches: 8. The CDR3 sequence is CASSFGGGGLSYEQYF. The CDR3 bases are TGCGCCAGCAGCTTCGGGGGCGGGGGGTTATCCTACGAGCAGTACTTC.

In DNA, the CDR3 is TGTGCCAGCAGCTTTTCCCCTATCGGGACCCGGAGGTCCTACAATGAGCAGTTCTTC. Translation: CASSFSPIGTRRSYNEQFF. The chain recombines TRBV11-2 with TRBJ2-1; D is perhaps TRBD1 or TRBD2 (5 bases each). The CDR3 runs to 19 residues. V was shortened by 3 bases and J by 1 base, with 22 bases between the two germline ends. CDR1 SGHAT and CDR2 FQNNGV come from the germline V gene.

The gene calls are TRBV7-9 and TRBJ2-3; 7 bases map to TRBD2. The CDR3 loop spans 15 amino acids. V was pared by 1 base and J by 3 bases, with 4 bases of the junction left unmatched. Germline V gene data show CDR1 as SEHNR and CDR2 as FQNEAQ (reference sequence). DNA of the CDR3: TGTGCCAGCAGCTTAGAACTAGCGTGGACAGATACGCAGTATTTT. Amino acid sequence: CASSLELAWTDTQYF.

This clonotype was recorded a few times. This rearrangement joins TRBV7-9 to TRBJ2-7, with D perhaps TRBD1 or TRBD2 (5 bases each). V dropped 4 bases and J dropped 1 base, with 14 bases sitting between them. Per germline, CDR1 SEHNR and CDR2 FQNEAQ (reference sequence). CDR3 length: 15 residues. The CDR3 sequence is CASSSGRHLSYEQYF. The CDR3, as DNA: TGTGCCAGCAGCTCGGGACGGCACCTTTCCTACGAGCAGTACTTC.

V and J are TRBV20-1 and TRBJ2-7, with TRBD2 matching 9 bases. CDR3 length equals 14 residues. V gave up 5 bases and J gave up 2 bases; unmatched junction bases: 7. Germline values: CDR1 DFQATT, CDR2 SNEGSKA (reference sequence). CDR3 nucleotide sequence: TGCAGTGCTCCCAGACTAGCGGAGGCCTACGAGCAGTACTTC. Translating gives CSAPRLAEAYEQYF.

This clonotype was observed many times. The chain joins TRBV3-1 to TRBJ1-1, with D unclear. Germline-derived CDR1 and CDR2 are LGHDT and YNNKEL (reference sequence). The CDR3 length is 14 residues. Trimming cost V 4 bases and J 1 base, with 10 bases left between them. The CDR3 loop reads CASSPSGRNTEAFF. Written as DNA, the CDR3 is TGTGCCAGCAGCCCGTCGGGGAGGAACACTGAAGCTTTCTTT.

This clonotype showed up just a few times. The chain is built from TRBV4-2 and TRBJ2-7, with 7 bases that match TRBD1. CDR1 and CDR2 (germline): LGHNA, YNFKEQ. Trimming took 1 base from V and 0 from J; bases not matched to a gene: 3. This CDR3 is 15 amino acids long. CDR3 nucleotides: TGTGCCAGCAGCCAAGCGACAGGGAGCTCCTACGAGCAGTACTTC. Translation: CASSQATGSSYEQYF.

A few counts support this clonotype. The chain recombines TRBV12-3 or TRBV12-4 with TRBJ2-5; TRBD2 agrees at 9 bases. V lost 3 bases to trimming and J lost 5 bases; unmatched junction nucleotides: 7. The CDR3 loop spans 15 amino acids. This CDR3 is CASSFRLAGFETQYF. The DNA for the CDR3 is TGTGCCAGCAGTTTCAGGCTAGCGGGATTTGAGACCCAGTACTTC.

This clonotype was counted only a few times. This rearrangement joins TRBV29-1 to TRBJ2-5, with a possible D match to TRBD1 (6 bases). The CDR3 spans 14 residues. Germline assignment: CDR1 SQVTM and CDR2 ANQGSEA. V dropped 4 bases and J dropped 4 bases, with 16 bases sitting between them. CDR3 nucleotide sequence: TGCAGCGTTGTTAGGGGTTCACAGGGAGAGACCCAGTACTTC. Translation: CSVVRGSQGETQYF.

The chain has TRBV25-1 and TRBJ2-7; D assignment may be TRBD1 or TRBD2 (5 bases each). The CDR3 runs to 12 residues. V was cut by 6 bases and J by 7 bases, with 13 bases left in between. CDR1 and CDR2 from the germline V gene are MGHDK and SYGVNS. The CDR3 region is CASRGVWGEQYF. Written as DNA, the CDR3 is TGTGCCAGCAGGGGGGTCTGGGGAGAGCAGTACTTC.

The chain combines TRBV4-3 with TRBJ1-1; no firm D call. The CDR3 extends over 15 amino acids. Germline lookup yields CDR1 LGHNA and CDR2 YSLEER. V was clipped by 3 bases and J by 0 bases, with 11 bases between them. This CDR3 is CASSHNTQMNTEAFF. The DNA of the CDR3 is TGCGCCAGCAGCCACAACACACAAATGAACACTGAAGCTTTCTTT.

The rearrangement uses TRBV12-3 or TRBV12-4 and TRBJ2-7; TRBD2 might be the D (5 bases). V was pared by 5 bases and J by 3 bases, with 11 bases between. This CDR3 has 13 residues. The CDR3 DNA reads as TGTGCCAGCAGTCTGGACTTGAACTACGAGCAGTACTTC. The encoded protein is CASSLDLNYEQYF.

This clonotype was observed a few times. This rearrangement joins TRBV6-5 to TRBJ2-1; D ambiguous. V gave up 4 bases and J gave up 0 bases, with 10 bases separating them. Germline CDR1 MNHEY, CDR2 SVGAGI. The CDR3 totals 15 residues. The CDR3 coding sequence is TGTGCCAGCAGTTCTCTCGGCCGCTCCTACAATGAGCAGTTCTTC. Residues: CASSSLGRSYNEQFF.

The rearrangement joins TRBV7-2 to TRBJ2-5; TRBD2 agrees at 7 bases. Losses at the gene ends were 1 base for V and 2 bases for J; bases not matched to a gene: 7. Germline-derived CDR1 and CDR2 are SGHTA and FQGNSA. This CDR3 comprises 16 residues. As DNA, the CDR3 is TGTGCCAGCAGCTTAGATGCAGGACTAGTACAAGAGACCCAGTACTTC. It yields the protein CASSLDAGLVQETQYF.

The genes are TRBV18 and TRBJ2-7; D is possibly TRBD1 (6 bases). Germline CDR1 reads KGHSH; CDR2 reads LQKENI. The CDR3 is 13 residues long. Trimming left V 6 bases short and J 5 bases short, with 14 bases between. CDR3: CASSRQALNEQYF. Here the CDR3 DNA reads TGTGCCAGCTCCAGACAGGCCCTTAACGAGCAGTACTTC.

This clonotype has ten or more counts. The J gene is TRBJ2-1, the V gene TRBV28; TRBD2 aligns across 13 bases. This CDR3 region has 17 residues. Per the germline V gene, CDR1 is MDHEN and CDR2 is SYDVKM. J was trimmed by 7 bases and V by 5 bases; bases with no gene match: 11. Here the CDR3 DNA reads TGTGCCAGCAGTATAGGACTAGCGGGAGACTGGGGTAATGAGCAGTTCTTC. Translated: CASSIGLAGDWGNEQFF.